The 22 T cell receptor beta chains below were found in one sample sequenced in a study of beta chain features in type 1 diabetes. The whole isolated RNA underwent reverse transcription, so sequencing captured expressed TCRB transcripts. TCRdb keeps only in-frame clones here, not all; method: immunoSEQ multiplex PCR. This sample has more than 150,000 clones, with about 13% found just once. Material for sequencing was central memory CD4+ T cells from blood. The receptors stem from a woman aged 18-29 years in good health.

There are a few counts of this clone. The genes are TRBV5-1 and TRBJ2-1; D is possibly TRBD2 (5 bases). V lost 0 bases to trimming and J lost 8 bases, with 9 bases between them. Germline-derived CDR1 and CDR2 are SGHRS and YFSETQ. The CDR3 loop spans 13 amino acids. The CDR3 nucleotides read TGCGCCAGCAGCTTGGCGAGGGAATATGAGCAGTTCTTC. This gives the protein CASSLAREYEQFF.

On this clone itself: The germline gene is not matched at one end of the junction; a read error may be the cause. The rearrangement links TRBV11-2 to TRBJ2-5; 11 positions match TRBD2. Germline CDR1 SGHAT, CDR2 FQNNGV. CDR3 length equals 17 residues. CDR3 loop: CASSLQRGRSLAGGPHF. DNA for the CDR3: TGTGCCAGCAGCCTTCAACGCGGGCGAAGTCTAGCGGGAGGCCCCCACTTC.

V is TRBV5-4 and J is TRBJ2-1; no clear D gene. The ends were cut back, 0 bases at V and 6 bases at J, with 7 bases in the middle. CDR1 and CDR2 (germline): SGHNT, YYREEE (reference sequence). This CDR3 spans 13 amino acids. The CDR3 nucleotides are TGTGCCAGCAGCTTGGACATTATCAATGAGCAGTTCTTC. Encoded protein: CASSLDIINEQFF.

This rearrangement joins TRBV18 to TRBJ2-6, with D unresolved. V was pared by 2 bases and J by 3 bases, with 11 bases between. The germline V gene has CDR1 KGHSH and CDR2 LQKENI. The CDR3 consists of 16 residues. DNA for the CDR3: TGTGCCAGCTCACCAGGGCTCTTCCTTGGGGCCAACGTCCTGACTTTC. Amino acids: CASSPGLFLGANVLTF.

This clone appeared a few times. V is TRBV12-2 and J is TRBJ2-3; the DNA was not compared with TRBD2, the D call given in the table. TRBV12-2 is assigned pseudogene status. The CDR3 length is 18 residues. The CDR3: CASRYPPSSGRGTDTQYF. In DNA form, the CDR3 reads TGTGCAAGTCGCTACCCCCCGTCTAGCGGGAGAGGAACAGATACGCAGTATTTT.

This chain connects TRBV18 to TRBJ1-1; maybe TRBD1 (6 bases). The germline CDR1 and CDR2 sequences are KGHSH and LQKENI. V was clipped by 6 bases and J by 4 bases, with 18 bases between them. This CDR3 spans 15 amino acids. Here the CDR3 reads CASSPPSDRPTEAFF. In DNA, the CDR3 is TGTGCCAGCTCGCCCCCCAGTGACAGGCCCACTGAAGCTTTCTTT.

In this sample, this clone turned up a few times. This chain links TRBV29-1 with TRBJ2-5; D unresolved. The CDR3 consists of 12 residues. The ends were cut back, 6 bases at V and 1 base at J, with 9 bases in the middle. From germline, CDR1 is SQVTM and CDR2 ANQGSEA. This chain's CDR3 is CSVHPSQETQYF. CDR3 coding DNA: TGCAGCGTCCACCCCAGCCAAGAGACCCAGTACTTC.

This clone was detected only a few times. The rearrangement joins TRBV13 to TRBJ2-1; a possible D gene is TRBD2 (6 bases). This CDR3 has 17 residues. V was cut by 1 base and J by 7 bases, with 20 bases left in between. Germline V gives CDR1 PRHDT, CDR2 FYEKMQ (reference sequence). The chain's CDR3 is CASSLESNSRRENEQFF. CDR3 DNA sequence: TGTGCCAGCAGCTTAGAAAGCAACAGCAGGAGGGAGAATGAGCAGTTCTTC.

V usage is TRBV5-4 and J usage is TRBJ2-1; no clear D gene. CDR1 and CDR2 from the germline V gene are SGHNT and YYREEE (reference sequence). The CDR3 sequence is 13 residues long. Trimming shortened V by 4 bases and J by 8 bases, and 13 bases separated the two germline ends. The DNA for the CDR3 is TGTGCCAGCAGCCAGACACTCGGCGATGAGCAGTTCTTC. Encoded protein: CASSQTLGDEQFF. The variable domain in full, with the rest retrieved from reference TRBV5-4 and TRBJ2-1, is ETGVTQSPTHLIKTRGQQVTLRCSSQSGHNTVSWYQQALGQGPQFIFQYYREEENGRGNFPPRFSGLQFPNYSSELNVNALELDDSALYLCASSQTLGDEQFFGPGTRLTVL.

CDR3 residues: CATSRGGQGSGEQYF. Written as DNA, the CDR3 is TGTGCCACCAGCAGAGGGGGACAGGGGTCAGGCGAGCAGTACTTC. The rearrangement joins TRBV15 to TRBJ2-7; 10 nucleotides align to TRBD1. The CDR3 loop spans 15 amino acids. V dropped 1 base and J dropped 6; count of bases not matched to a gene: 6. CDR1 and CDR2 from the germline V gene are LNHNV and YYDKDF (reference sequence).

This chain joins TRBV4-3 and TRBJ1-1; a possible D gene is TRBD1 (5 bases). Germline CDR1 and CDR2: LGHNA and YSLEER. V was cut by 0 bases and J by 3 bases, with 11 bases left in between. CDR3 length: 15 residues. CDR3 nucleotides: TGCGCCAGCAGCCAAGAAGGGCAGGGCGACACTGAAGCTTTCTTT. It encodes CASSQEGQGDTEAFF.

This chain links TRBV29-1 with TRBJ1-1; the match to TRBD1 covers 10 bases. V dropped 4 bases and J dropped 0; count of bases not matched to a gene: 14. The CDR3 is 18 amino acids. Per the germline V gene, CDR1 is SQVTM and CDR2 is ANQGSEA. The DNA for the CDR3 is TGCAGCGTTGCACCCCTCGGACAGGGGGGAGGAATGAACACTGAAGCTTTCTTT. This encodes CSVAPLGQGGGMNTEAFF.

This chain uses TRBV19 with TRBJ1-4, with D possibly matching TRBD1 (6 bases). The length of the CDR3 is 13 residues. CDR1 is LNHDA and CDR2 is SQIVND in the germline V gene (reference sequence). With 11 bases removed from V and 4 bases from J, the gap between germline ends came to 14 bases. CDR3 amino acids: CAGSQGINEKLFF. The DNA of the CDR3 is TGTGCCGGCTCACAGGGAATTAATGAAAAACTGTTTTTT.

This sequence joins TRBV11-3 and TRBJ2-1; 9 bases align to TRBD2. CDR1 and CDR2 (germline): SGHNT, YENEEA. CDR3 length: 15 amino acids. V lost 5 bases, J lost 5 bases, and 7 bases stayed unmatched. In nucleotides, the CDR3 is TGTGCCAGCAGCCCTGAGACTAGCGGCCACAATGAGCAGTTCTTC. Its protein is CASSPETSGHNEQFF.

The table lists this clone with a few counts. The chain combines TRBV30 with TRBJ2-1; TRBD1 is a possible D gene (6 bases). This CDR3 is 13 amino acids long. The V end lost 0 bases, the J end lost 7 bases, and 10 bases lay between the germline ends. Per germline, CDR1 GTSNPN and CDR2 SVGIG (reference sequence). CDR3 residues: CAWSVQGINEQFF. CDR3 DNA sequence: TGTGCCTGGAGTGTACAGGGTATTAATGAGCAGTTCTTC. Full variable domain (outside the CDR3, taken from reference TRBV30 and TRBJ2-1): SQTIHQWPATLVQPVGSPLSLECTVEGTSNPNLYWYRQAAGRGLQLLFYSVGIGQISSEVPQNLSASRPQDRQFILSSKKLLLSDSGFYLCAWSVQGINEQFFGPGTRLTVL.

This clone was detected a few times. J is TRBJ1-2 and V is TRBV7-6, with 7 nucleotides matching TRBD1. The V and J ends lost 5 bases and 5 bases, in that order; junction bases with no gene match: 5. There are 13 residues in the CDR3. Germline assignment: CDR1 SGHVS and CDR2 FNYEAQ. CDR3 DNA: TGTGCCAGCAGCCCGGGGACAGCTTATGGCTACACCTTC. Translated, it gives CASSPGTAYGYTF.

This chain uses TRBV20-1 with TRBJ2-7; D call uncertain. V gave up 6 bases and J gave up 6 bases, with 6 bases separating them. The CDR3 consists of 9 residues. The germline gives CDR1 DFQATT, CDR2 SNEGSKA (reference sequence). CDR3 in DNA: TGCAGTGCCCGTCCCGAGCAGTACTTC. Encoded protein: CSARPEQYF.

This clone was picked up a small number of times. The chain links TRBV30 to TRBJ2-2, with D tentatively TRBD1 (5 bases). The length of the CDR3 is 13 residues. CDR1 is GTSNPN and CDR2 is SVGIG in the germline V gene (reference sequence). Deletions cut 0 bases from V and 6 bases from J, with 8 bases between. This chain's CDR3 is CAWSVGVPGELFF. Written as DNA, the CDR3 is TGTGCCTGGAGTGTAGGGGTCCCCGGGGAGCTGTTTTTT.

This clone was seen a few times. The chain employs TRBV30 and TRBJ1-2, with D possibly matching TRBD1 (6 bases). Germline CDR1 and CDR2: GTSNPN and SVGIG (reference sequence). V lost 4 bases to trimming and J lost 3 bases, with 12 bases between them. This CDR3 has 13 residues. CDR3 protein: CAWTIQGHYGYTF. Here the CDR3 DNA reads TGTGCCTGGACTATACAGGGCCACTATGGCTACACCTTC.

The chain joins TRBV19 to TRBJ2-2; 7 positions agree with TRBD2. The length of the CDR3 is 13 residues. The V and J ends lost 6 bases and 4 bases, in that order; junction bases with no gene match: 2. CDR1 is LNHDA, CDR2 SQIVND, per germline (reference sequence). The CDR3 sequence: CASSLAATGELFF. Written as DNA, the CDR3 is TGTGCCAGTAGCCTAGCGGCCACCGGGGAGCTGTTTTTT.

The chain employs TRBV28 and TRBJ2-7; a possible D gene is TRBD1 (5 bases). Trimming shortened V by 7 bases and J by 7 bases, and 23 bases separated the two germline ends. From germline, CDR1 is MDHEN and CDR2 SYDVKM. This CDR3 region has 15 residues. As DNA, the CDR3 is TGTGCCAGCAAGCCCTATCGACAGTCCTCTGGTGAGCAGTACTTC. Translated, it gives CASKPYRQSSGEQYF.

Only a few counts were recorded for this clone. The CDR3 here is CASSLGGEGTEAFF. In DNA form, the CDR3 reads TGTGCCAGCAGCTTGGGTGGGGAGGGCACTGAAGCTTTCTTT. V gene TRBV5-4 combines with J gene TRBJ1-1; no clear D gene. The CDR3 is made up of 14 amino acids. V was trimmed by 0 bases and J by 4 bases, leaving 10 bases between them. Germline CDR1 and CDR2: SGHNT and YYREEE (reference sequence).